These T cell receptor beta chains were read from a single sample in a study of T cell responses to AZD1222 COVID-19 vaccine. The table came from immunoSEQ multiplex PCR; TCRdb's copy has only in-frame clones and leaves some out. The data contain fewer than 120,000 clones, roughly 90% of them singletons. The sequenced sample was peripheral blood, obtained on day 0 of AZD1222 vaccination. The origin of the receptors is an adult in good health. Both conserved end residues are part of each CDR3. The D gene is left open where the match is weak. Part of the rows lack a size; the others show once, few, many or a class for expanded clones.

>TRBV5-1|TRBJ1-6|-|-
CASSRESGISPLHF
TGCGCCAGCAGCCGGGAGTCCGGAATCTCACCCCTCCACTTT
>TRBV25-1|TRBJ1-4|TRBD1|-
CASSASGVRGRDEKLFF
TGTGCCAGCAGCGCGTCGGGGGTCAGGGGGAGGGATGAAAAACTGTTTTTT
>TRBV11-2|TRBJ1-1|TRBD1|-
CASSFRDRVSGNTEAFF
TGTGCCAGCAGCTTCCGGGACAGGGTTAGTGGGAACACTGAAGCTTTCTTT
>TRBV19|TRBJ1-1|-|-
CASSSESAANTEAFF
TGTGCCAGTAGTAGCGAGTCAGCGGCGAACACTGAAGCTTTCTTT
>TRBV19|TRBJ1-4|TRBD1|-
CASMDRGRSEKLFF
TGTGCCAGTATGGACAGGGGGCGTAGTGAAAAACTGTTTTTT
>TRBV6-6|TRBJ2-1|-|-
CASSKQVNEQFF
TGTGCCAGCAGTAAACAGGTCAATGAGCAGTTCTTC
>TRBV29-1|TRBJ1-1|-|-
CSIPGENTEAFF
TGCAGCATACCTGGGGAGAACACTGAAGCTTTCTTT
>TRBV19|TRBJ1-2|-|-
CASSMGSRDYGYTF
TGTGCCAGTAGTATGGGTAGTCGGGACTATGGCTACACCTTC
>TRBV7-2|TRBJ2-7|-|-
CASSLGEGSYEQYF
TGTGCCAGCAGCTTAGGAGAGGGTTCCTACGAGCAGTACTTC
>TRBV20-1|TRBJ2-7|TRBD2|-
CSASKSSGGSYEQYF
TGCAGTGCTAGTAAGTCTAGCGGGGGCTCCTACGAGCAGTACTTC
>TRBV11-3|TRBJ2-1|TRBD1|-
CASSLRTGGYNEQFF
TGTGCCAGCAGCTTACGGACAGGGGGATACAATGAGCAGTTCTTC
>TRBV19|TRBJ2-2|TRBD2|-
CASRPSAYSGENTGELFF
TGTGCCAGTAGACCCTCGGCCTATAGCGGGGAGAACACCGGGGAGCTGTTTTTT
>TRBV5-6|TRBJ1-2|-|-
CASSLLRESHGYTF
TGTGCCAGCAGCTTGTTGAGGGAATCCCATGGCTACACCTTC
>TRBV2|TRBJ1-2|TRBD1|-
CASSVQQGAGLGYTF
TGTGCCAGCAGTGTCCAACAGGGGGCTGGTTTGGGCTACACCTTC
>TRBV30|TRBJ1-2|-|-
CAWTPGAYGYTF
TGTGCCTGGACCCCAGGGGCATATGGCTACACCTTC
>TRBV28|TRBJ2-7|-|-
CASSLGGRYEQYF
TGTGCCAGCAGTTTGGGGGGTAGATACGAGCAGTACTTC
>TRBV7-8|TRBJ2-3|TRBD2|-
CASSLVGGGSTDTQYF
TGTGCCAGCAGCTTAGTTGGCGGGGGAAGCACAGATACGCAGTATTTT
>TRBV11-2|TRBJ2-1|TRBD2|-
CASSSPPGGNEQFF
TGTGCCAGCAGCTCTCCCCCGGGGGGCAATGAGCAGTTCTTC
>TRBV10-1|TRBJ1-2|-|-
CASSGSGNYGYTF
TGCGCCAGCAGTGGGTCAGGGAACTATGGCTACACCTTC
>TRBV5-8|TRBJ1-1|-|-
CASRRVGNTEAFF
TGTGCCAGCAGGAGGGTCGGGAACACTGAAGCTTTCTTT
>TRBV18|TRBJ2-1|TRBD1|-
CASSPPGQGLNEQFF
TGTGCCAGCTCCCCTCCGGGACAGGGACTCAATGAGCAGTTCTTC
>TRBV10-3|TRBJ2-7|-|-
CAISEQEGRPYEQYF
TGTGCCATCAGTGAGCAGGAAGGGCGACCCTACGAGCAGTACTTC
>TRBV7-9|TRBJ1-5|-|-
CASSSVGNSNQPQHF
TGTGCCAGCAGCTCAGTCGGAAATAGCAATCAGCCCCAGCATTTT
>TRBV30|TRBJ2-7|-|-
CAWGQGFYEQYF
TGTGCCTGGGGGCAGGGCTTCTACGAGCAGTACTTC
>TRBV27|TRBJ1-6|-|-
CASRIAGTNSPLHF
TGTGCCAGCAGGATAGCCGGGACCAATTCACCCCTCCACTTT
>TRBV6-2/TRBV6-3|TRBJ2-3|TRBD2|-
CASSYRIAGATDTQYF
TGTGCCAGCAGTTACCGGATAGCGGGGGCCACAGATACGCAGTATTTT
>TRBV25-1|TRBJ1-2|TRBD1|-
CASSDSDRGYYGYTF
TGTGCCAGCAGTGACTCGGACAGGGGGTACTATGGCTACACCTTC
>TRBV5-1|TRBJ1-4|-|-
CASSLRTGPNEKLFF
TGCGCCAGCAGCTTGCGTACAGGGCCTAATGAAAAACTGTTTTTT
>TRBV11-2|TRBJ1-3|TRBD1|-
CASSLTGYSGNTIYF
TGTGCCAGCAGCTTGACAGGGTACTCTGGAAACACCATATATTTT
>TRBV14|TRBJ1-6|TRBD1|-
CASSQPTGGNSPLHF
TGTGCCAGCAGCCAACCGACAGGGGGAAACTCACCCCTCCACTTT
>TRBV11-2|TRBJ1-1|-|few
CASSSAEGTEAFF
TGTGCCAGCAGCTCAGCGGAGGGAACTGAAGCTTTCTTT
>TRBV30|TRBJ2-5|TRBD1|-
CAWKGAEETQYF
TGTGCCTGGAAGGGGGCAGAAGAGACCCAGTACTTC
>TRBV9|TRBJ2-7|-|-
CASSLYGGYEQYF
TGTGCCAGCAGCCTGTATGGGGGCTACGAGCAGTACTTC
>TRBV6-6|TRBJ1-1|TRBD1|-
CASSYQGGREAFF
TGTGCCAGCAGTTATCAGGGGGGTCGCGAAGCTTTCTTT
>TRBV28|TRBJ1-2|-|-
CASSFWRYGYTF
TGTGCCAGCAGTTTCTGGCGCTATGGCTACACCTTC
>TRBV2|TRBJ1-5|-|-
CASSEEAGNQPQHF
TGTGCCAGCAGTGAAGAGGCAGGGAATCAGCCCCAGCATTTT
>TRBV12-3/TRBV12-4|TRBJ2-7|-|-
CASSRETYEQYF
TGTGCCAGCAGTCGAGAAACCTACGAGCAGTACTTC
>TRBV18|TRBJ2-7|TRBD2|-
CASSPPGGESYEQYF
TGTGCCAGCTCCCCTCCGGGGGGGGAGTCCTACGAGCAGTACTTC
>TRBV19|TRBJ1-1|TRBD1|-
CASSIQGAGTEAFF
TGTGCCAGTAGTATACAGGGGGCTGGCACTGAAGCTTTCTTT
>TRBV21-1|TRBJ2-1|-|once
CASSIGSGGCKFRGSYNEQFF
TGTGCCAGCAGCATAGGTAGCGGGGGCTGTAAATTCCGGGGCTCCTACAATGAGCAGTTCTTC
>TRBV28|TRBJ1-2|-|-
CATGRPDSLNYGYTF
TGTGCCACCGGTAGACCGGACTCCCTCAACTATGGCTACACCTTC
>TRBV6-5|TRBJ1-1|TRBD1|-
CASSFRTGVNTEAFF
TGTGCCAGCAGTTTCAGGACAGGGGTGAACACTGAAGCTTTCTTT
>TRBV3-1/TRBV3-2|TRBJ2-7|-|-
CASSSRDALLEQYF
TGTGCCAGCAGCTCCCGGGACGCCCTCCTCGAGCAGTACTTC
>TRBV4-1|TRBJ2-1|-|-
CASSQDQGGPGNEQFF
TGCGCCAGCAGCCAAGATCAAGGGGGGCCAGGAAATGAGCAGTTCTTC
>TRBV3-1/TRBV3-2|TRBJ2-3|-|-
CASSQIGQGPTDTQYF
TGTGCCAGCAGCCAGATCGGGCAGGGCCCAACAGATACGCAGTATTTT
>TRBV5-8|TRBJ2-1|-|-
CASSLRDHYNEQFF
TGTGCCAGCAGCCTCCGGGACCATTACAATGAGCAGTTCTTC
>TRBV18|TRBJ2-3|-|-
CASSPPYQLATDTQYF
TGTGCCAGCTCACCACCGTATCAGCTAGCCACAGATACGCAGTATTTT
>TRBV29-1|TRBJ1-2|-|-
CSVGDGASNYGYTF
TGCAGCGTTGGAGATGGGGCTTCGAACTATGGCTACACCTTC
>TRBV13|TRBJ1-1|TRBD1|once
CASTVQGAEAFF
TGTGCCAGCACCGTCCAGGGGGCTGAAGCTTTCTTT
>TRBV21-1|TRBJ1-2|-|-
CARGVPGDYGYTF
TGTGCCCGGGGGGTACCAGGCGATTATGGCTACACCTTC
>TRBV10-1|TRBJ1-2|-|-
CASSEGRSYGYTF
TGCGCCAGCAGTGAGGGACGGTCGTATGGCTACACCTTC
>TRBV9|TRBJ2-3|-|-
CASSVEDTQYF
TGTGCCAGCAGCGTAGAAGATACGCAGTATTTT
>TRBV11-2|TRBJ1-2|-|-
CASSLAGYDGYTF
TGTGCCAGCAGCTTAGCTGGGTATGACGGCTACACCTTC
>TRBV29-1|TRBJ1-2|TRBD1|once
CSVEPWTGPGGYTF
TGCAGCGTTGAACCCTGGACAGGCCCGGGGGGCTACACCTTC
>TRBV4-1|TRBJ2-1|-|-
CASSQQGHPNEQFF
TGCGCCAGCAGCCAACAAGGACACCCCAATGAGCAGTTCTTC
>TRBV5-1|TRBJ1-2|-|-
CASSLAYGTVNGYTF
TGCGCCAGCAGCTTGGCCTATGGGACCGTAAATGGCTACACCTTC
>TRBV21-1|TRBJ2-1|-|-
CASSKTQRGGGEQFF
TGTGCCAGCAGCAAAACCCAGCGGGGGGGCGGTGAGCAGTTCTTC
>TRBV24-1|TRBJ1-2|TRBD1|-
CATSETGLNYGYTF
TGTGCCACCAGTGAGACAGGGTTGAACTATGGCTACACCTTC
>TRBV28|TRBJ1-5|-|-
CASTSPGASNQPQHF
TGTGCCAGCACCTCCCCGGGGGCTAGCAATCAGCCCCAGCATTTT